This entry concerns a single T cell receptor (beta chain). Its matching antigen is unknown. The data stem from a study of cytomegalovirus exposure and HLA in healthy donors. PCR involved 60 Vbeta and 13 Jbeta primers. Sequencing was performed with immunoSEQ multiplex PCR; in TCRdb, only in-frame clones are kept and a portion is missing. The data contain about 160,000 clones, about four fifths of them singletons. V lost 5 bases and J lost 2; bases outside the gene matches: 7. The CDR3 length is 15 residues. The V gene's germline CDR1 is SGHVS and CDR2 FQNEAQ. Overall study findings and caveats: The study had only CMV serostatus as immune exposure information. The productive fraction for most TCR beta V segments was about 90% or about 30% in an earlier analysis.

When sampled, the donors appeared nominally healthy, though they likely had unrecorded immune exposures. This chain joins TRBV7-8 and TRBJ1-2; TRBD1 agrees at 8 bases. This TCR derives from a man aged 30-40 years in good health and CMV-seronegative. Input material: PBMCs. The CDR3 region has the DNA TGTGCCAGCAGCAGACCAGGGGGCGCGAACTATGGCTACACCTTC. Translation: CASSRPGGANYGYTF. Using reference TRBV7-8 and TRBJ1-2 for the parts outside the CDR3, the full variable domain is GAGVSQSPRYKVAKRGQDVALRCDPISGHVSLFWYQQALGQGPEFLTYFQNEAQLDKSGLPSDRFFAERPEGSVSTLKIQRTQQEDSAVYLCASSRPGGANYGYTFGSGTRLTVV.